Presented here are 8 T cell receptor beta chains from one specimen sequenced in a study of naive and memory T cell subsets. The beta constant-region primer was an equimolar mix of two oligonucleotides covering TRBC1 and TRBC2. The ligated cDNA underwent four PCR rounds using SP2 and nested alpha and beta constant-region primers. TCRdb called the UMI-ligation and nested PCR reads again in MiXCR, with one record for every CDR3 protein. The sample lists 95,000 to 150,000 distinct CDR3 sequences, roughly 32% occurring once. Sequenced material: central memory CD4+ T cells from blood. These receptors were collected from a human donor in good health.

Here the CDR3 reads CASSPKEGNQPQHF. As DNA, the CDR3 is TGTGCCAGCTCACCAAAAGAGGGCAATCAGCCCCAGCATTTT. The chain has TRBV18 and TRBJ1-5; no clear D gene. V was cut by 2 bases and J by 2 bases, with 7 bases left in between. Germline V CDR1 and CDR2: KGHSH, LQKENI. The CDR3 totals 14 residues.

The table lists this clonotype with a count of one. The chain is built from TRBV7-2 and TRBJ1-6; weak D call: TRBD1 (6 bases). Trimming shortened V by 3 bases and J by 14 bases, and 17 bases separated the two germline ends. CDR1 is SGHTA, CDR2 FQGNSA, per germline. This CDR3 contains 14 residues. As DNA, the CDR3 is TGTGCCAGCAGCTTTGGGGATTCGGGGGGCACCCTCCACTTT. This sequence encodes CASSFGDSGGTLHF.

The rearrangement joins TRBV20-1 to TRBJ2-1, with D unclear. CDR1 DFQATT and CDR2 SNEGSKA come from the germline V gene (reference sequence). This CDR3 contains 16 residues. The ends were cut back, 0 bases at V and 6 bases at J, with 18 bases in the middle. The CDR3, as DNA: TGCAGTGCTAGAGATCCGGAATCGGTTCTTGGCAATGAGCAGTTCTTC. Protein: CSARDPESVLGNEQFF.

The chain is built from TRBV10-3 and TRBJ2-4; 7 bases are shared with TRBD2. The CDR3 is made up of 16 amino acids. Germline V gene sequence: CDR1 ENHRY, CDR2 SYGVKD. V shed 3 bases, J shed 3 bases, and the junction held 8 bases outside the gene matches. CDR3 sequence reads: CAISDSRGEIKNIQYF. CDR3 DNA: TGTGCCATCAGTGACTCCCGGGGGGAAATCAAAAACATTCAGTACTTC.

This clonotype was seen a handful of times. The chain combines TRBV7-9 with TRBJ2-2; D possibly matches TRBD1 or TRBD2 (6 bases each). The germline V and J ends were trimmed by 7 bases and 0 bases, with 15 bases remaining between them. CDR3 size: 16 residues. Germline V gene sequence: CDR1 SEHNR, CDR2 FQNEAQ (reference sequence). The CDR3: CASTGGMWANTGELFF. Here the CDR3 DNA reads TGTGCCAGCACCGGGGGCATGTGGGCGAACACCGGGGAGCTGTTTTTT.

CDR3 sequence reads: CATQIAGGRAGEQFF. In nucleotides, the CDR3 is TGTGCCACCCAAATAGCGGGAGGGCGGGCAGGTGAGCAGTTCTTC. The chain joins TRBV11-2 to TRBJ2-1; TRBD2 agrees at 11 bases. Germline V lookup: CDR1 SGHAT, CDR2 FQNNGV. V dropped 10 bases and J dropped 9; count of bases not matched to a gene: 14. The CDR3 has 15 residues.

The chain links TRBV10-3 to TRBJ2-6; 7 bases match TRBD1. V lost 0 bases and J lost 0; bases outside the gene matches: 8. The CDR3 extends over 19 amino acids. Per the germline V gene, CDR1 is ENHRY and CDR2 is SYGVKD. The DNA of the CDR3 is TGTGCCATCAGTGAGTCGATTAGGGGGCGACTCTCTGGGGCCAACGTCCTGACTTTC. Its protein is CAISESIRGRLSGANVLTF.

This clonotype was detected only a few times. The CDR3 DNA reads as TGTGCCAGCAGTGAGGGACTTCGATTTGAAAAACTGTTTTTT. It specifies CASSEGLRFEKLFF. The chain is built from TRBV2 and TRBJ1-4; possible D gene TRBD1, 5 bases. Germline V gene lookup returns CDR1 SNHLY and CDR2 FYNNEI. The CDR3 runs to 14 residues. V was trimmed by 3 bases and J by 7 bases, leaving 12 bases between them. The full variable domain, in which reference TRBV2 and TRBJ1-4 provide the parts outside the CDR3, is EPEVTQTPSHQVTQMGQEVILRCVPISNHLYFYWYRQILGQKVEFLVSFYNNEISEKSEIFDDQFSVERPDGSNFTLKIRSTKLEDSAMYFCASSEGLRFEKLFFGSGTQLSVL.